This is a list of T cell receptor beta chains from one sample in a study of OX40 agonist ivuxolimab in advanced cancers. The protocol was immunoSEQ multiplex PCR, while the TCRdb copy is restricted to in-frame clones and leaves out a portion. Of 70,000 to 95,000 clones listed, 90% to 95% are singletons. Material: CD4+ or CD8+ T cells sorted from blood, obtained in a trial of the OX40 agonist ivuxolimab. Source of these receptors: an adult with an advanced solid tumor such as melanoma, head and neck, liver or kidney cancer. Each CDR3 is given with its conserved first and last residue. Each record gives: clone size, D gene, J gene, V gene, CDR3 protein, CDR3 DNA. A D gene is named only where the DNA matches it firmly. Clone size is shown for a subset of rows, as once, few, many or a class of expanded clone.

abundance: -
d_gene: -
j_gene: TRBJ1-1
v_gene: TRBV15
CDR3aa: CATSRELRGGNTEAFF
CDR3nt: TGTGCCACCAGCAGAGAACTTCGGGGTGGGAACACTGAAGCTTTCTTT

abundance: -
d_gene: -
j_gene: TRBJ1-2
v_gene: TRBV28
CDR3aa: CASSFGTQGYTF
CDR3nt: TGTGCCAGCAGTTTCGGGACACAGGGCTACACCTTC

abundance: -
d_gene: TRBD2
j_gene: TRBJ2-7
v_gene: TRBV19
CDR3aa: CASSHGGSSSYEQYF
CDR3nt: TGTGCCAGTAGTCACGGCGGGAGCTCTTCCTACGAGCAGTACTTC

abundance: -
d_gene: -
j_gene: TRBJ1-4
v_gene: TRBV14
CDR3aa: CASSQAGFVEKLFF
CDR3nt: TGTGCCAGCAGCCAAGCAGGGTTTGTCGAAAAACTGTTTTTT

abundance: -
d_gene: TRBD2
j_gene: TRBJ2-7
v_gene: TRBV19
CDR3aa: CASSTLLAAVYEQYF
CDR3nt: TGTGCCAGTAGTACCTTACTAGCGGCAGTTTACGAGCAGTACTTC

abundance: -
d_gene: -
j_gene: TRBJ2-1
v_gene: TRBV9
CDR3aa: CASSVELISYNEQFF
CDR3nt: TGTGCCAGCAGCGTAGAACTAATTTCCTACAATGAGCAGTTCTTC

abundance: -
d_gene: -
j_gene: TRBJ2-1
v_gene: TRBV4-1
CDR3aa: CASSRRTPGHEQFF
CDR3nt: TGCGCCAGCAGCCGGAGGACCCCCGGACATGAGCAGTTCTTC

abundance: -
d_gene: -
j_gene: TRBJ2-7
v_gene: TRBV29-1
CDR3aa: CSVEGTGHQPYEQYF
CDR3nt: TGCAGCGTTGAGGGAACGGGACACCAGCCCTACGAGCAGTACTTC

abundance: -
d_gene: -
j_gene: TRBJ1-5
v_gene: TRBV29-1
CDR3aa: CSVARGAGQPQHF
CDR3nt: TGCAGCGTGGCGCGGGGGGCGGGTCAGCCCCAGCATTTT

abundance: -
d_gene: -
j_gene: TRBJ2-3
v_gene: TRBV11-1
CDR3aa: CASSSAGSTDTQYF
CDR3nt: TGTGCCAGCAGCTCAGCCGGGAGCACAGATACGCAGTATTTT

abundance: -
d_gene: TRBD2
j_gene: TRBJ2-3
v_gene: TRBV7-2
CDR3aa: CASSTAPSGGPTDTQYF
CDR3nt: TGTGCCAGCAGCACCGCACCTAGCGGAGGGCCCACAGATACGCAGTATTTT

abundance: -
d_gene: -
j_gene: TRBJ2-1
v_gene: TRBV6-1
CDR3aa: CASSDRGRRSYNEQFF
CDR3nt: TGTGCCAGCAGTGATAGGGGAAGGCGCTCCTACAATGAGCAGTTCTTC

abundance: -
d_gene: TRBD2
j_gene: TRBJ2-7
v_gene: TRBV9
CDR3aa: CASSAGTSGTYEQYF
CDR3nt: TGTGCCAGCAGCGCCGGGACTAGCGGGACCTACGAGCAGTACTTC

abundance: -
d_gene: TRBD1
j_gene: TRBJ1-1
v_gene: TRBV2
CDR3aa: CASSEGGGWEAFF
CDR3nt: TGTGCCAGCAGTGAAGGAGGGGGCTGGGAAGCTTTCTTT

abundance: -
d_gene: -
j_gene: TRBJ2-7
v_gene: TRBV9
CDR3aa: CASSGRDNLYEQYF
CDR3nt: TGTGCCAGCAGCGGGAGGGACAATCTATACGAGCAGTACTTC

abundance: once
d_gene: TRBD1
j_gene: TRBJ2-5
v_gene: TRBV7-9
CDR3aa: CASRPTGGIQETQYF
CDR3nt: TGTGCCAGCAGACCCACAGGGGGGATCCAAGAGACCCAGTACTTC

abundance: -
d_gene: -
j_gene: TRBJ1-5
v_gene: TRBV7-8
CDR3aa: CASSYSEVHSNQPQHF
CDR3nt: TGTGCCAGCAGCTATTCCGAGGTACATAGCAATCAGCCCCAGCATTTT

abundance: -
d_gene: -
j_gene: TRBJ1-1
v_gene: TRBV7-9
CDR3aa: CASSLVGFLNTEAFF
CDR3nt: TGTGCCAGCAGCTTAGTAGGGTTTTTGAACACTGAAGCTTTCTTT

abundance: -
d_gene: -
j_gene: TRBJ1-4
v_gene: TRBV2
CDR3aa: CASSEPDPTNEKLFF
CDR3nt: TGTGCCAGCAGTGAACCGGACCCAACTAATGAAAAACTGTTTTTT

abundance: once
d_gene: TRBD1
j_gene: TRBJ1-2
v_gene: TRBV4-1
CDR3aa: CASSQNVGQGADGYTF
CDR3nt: TGCGCCAGCAGCCAGAACGTAGGACAGGGGGCAGATGGCTACACCTTC

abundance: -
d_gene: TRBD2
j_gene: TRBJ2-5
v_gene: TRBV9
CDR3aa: CASSGSGGTQETQYF
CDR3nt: TGTGCCAGCAGCGGTAGCGGGGGGACTCAAGAGACCCAGTACTTC

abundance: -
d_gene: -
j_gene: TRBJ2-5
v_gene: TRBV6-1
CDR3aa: CASSDVGSWEQYF
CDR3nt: TGTGCCAGCAGTGATGTCGGGTCGTGGGAGCAGTACTTC

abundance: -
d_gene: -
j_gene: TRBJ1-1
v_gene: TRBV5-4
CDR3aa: CASSLRTGGGAFF
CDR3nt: TGTGCCAGCAGCTTGCGTACTGGGGGTGGGGCTTTCTTT

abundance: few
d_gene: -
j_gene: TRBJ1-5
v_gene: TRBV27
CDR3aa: CASSLQGQPQHF
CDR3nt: TGTGCCAGCAGTCTACAGGGTCAGCCCCAGCATTTT

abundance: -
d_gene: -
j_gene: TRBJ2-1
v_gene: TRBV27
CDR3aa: CASSEDTSSYNEQFF
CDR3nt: TGTGCCAGCAGTGAGGACACGAGCTCCTACAATGAGCAGTTCTTC

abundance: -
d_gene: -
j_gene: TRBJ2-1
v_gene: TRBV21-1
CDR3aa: CASSKAQGQGAYNEQFF
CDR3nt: TGTGCCAGCAGCAAAGCGCAGGGACAGGGGGCGTACAATGAGCAGTTCTTC